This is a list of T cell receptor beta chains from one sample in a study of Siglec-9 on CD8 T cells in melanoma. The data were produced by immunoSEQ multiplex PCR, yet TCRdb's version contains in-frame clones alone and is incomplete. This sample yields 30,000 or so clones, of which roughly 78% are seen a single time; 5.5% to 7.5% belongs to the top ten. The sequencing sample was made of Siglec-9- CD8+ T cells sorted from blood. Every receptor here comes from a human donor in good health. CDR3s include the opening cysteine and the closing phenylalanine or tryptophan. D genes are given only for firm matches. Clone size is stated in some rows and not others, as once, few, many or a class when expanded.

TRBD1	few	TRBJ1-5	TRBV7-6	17	TGTGCCAGCAGCTCCCACCTCGGGACAGGGAGGAATCAGCCCCAGCATTTT	CASSSHLGTGRNQPQHF
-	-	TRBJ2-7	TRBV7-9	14	TGTGCCAGCAGCTTTGATAAGCGTGGGTACGAGCAGTACTTC	CASSFDKRGYEQYF
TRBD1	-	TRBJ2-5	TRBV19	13	TGTGCCAGTAGGAACAGGGGCCAAGAGACCCAGTACTTC	CASRNRGQETQYF
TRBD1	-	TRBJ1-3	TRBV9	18	TGTGCCAGCAGGCCCATCGTCGGGGGACAGGGGTCTGGAAACACCATATATTTT	CASRPIVGGQGSGNTIYF
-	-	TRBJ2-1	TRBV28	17	TGTGCCAGCAGCCCTAGCGGCGGGGGCACCCCTGGGAATGAGCAGTTCTTC	CASSPSGGGTPGNEQFF
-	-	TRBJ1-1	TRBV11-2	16	TGTGCCAGCAGCTTAGCGCCAGGGGACTTGAACACTGAAGCTTTCTTT	CASSLAPGDLNTEAFF
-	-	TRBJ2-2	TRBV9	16	TGTGCCAGCAGCCCCATGGAGGCTTCGGGCACCGGGGAGCTGTTTTTT	CASSPMEASGTGELFF
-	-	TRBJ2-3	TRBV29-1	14	TGCAGCGTTGAGTTTGGCGGGTTTGGAGATACGCAGTATTTT	CSVEFGGFGDTQYF
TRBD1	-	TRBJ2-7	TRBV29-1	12	TGCAGCGCGCGGACAGGGGTCTACGAGCAGTACTTC	CSARTGVYEQYF
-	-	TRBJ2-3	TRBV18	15	TGTGCCAGCTCAGACCGACGGTCTAGCACAGATACGCAGTATTTT	CASSDRRSSTDTQYF
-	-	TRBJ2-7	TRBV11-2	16	TGTGCCAGCAGCACGAAATCGGAGGGACCTATCTACGAGCAGTACTTC	CASSTKSEGPIYEQYF
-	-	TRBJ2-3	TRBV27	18	TGTGCCAGCAGTTTATCGGGGGAAGGTAGCGGACACACAGATACGCAGTATTTT	CASSLSGEGSGHTDTQYF
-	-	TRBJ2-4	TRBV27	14	TGTGCCAGCAGTTTTTCTGGGGAGCGGAACATTCAGTACTTC	CASSFSGERNIQYF
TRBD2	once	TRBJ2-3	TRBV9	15	TGTGCCAGCAATGAAATAGCGGGGGGGCCAGATACGCAGTATTTT	CASNEIAGGPDTQYF